Listed below are T cell receptor beta chains from one sample, sequenced in a study of Ad26.COV2.S vaccination and SARS-CoV-2 variants. Libraries were prepared by immunoSEQ multiplex PCR; TCRdb keeps only in-frame clonotypes and omits some of them. This table holds 250,000 to 300,000 clones, around 87% found once. Sequenced material: peripheral blood, taken in a trial of Ad26.COV2.S vaccine versus placebo. The receptors were gathered from a person aged 18-60 years who received the Ad26.COV2.S COVID-19 vaccine or a placebo. The CDR3 runs from the conserved cysteine through the conserved F or W. A D gene is named only where the DNA matches it firmly. Clone size is given for some rows only: seen once, a few or many times, or a class if the clone is expanded.

j_gene: TRBJ1-1; d_gene: TRBD1; v_gene: TRBV11-2; abundance: -; CDR3nt: TGTGCCAGCAGCTTCGGACAGGGGAACACTGAAGCTTTCTTT; CDR3aa: CASSFGQGNTEAFF
j_gene: TRBJ1-2; d_gene: -; v_gene: TRBV11-2; abundance: -; CDR3nt: TGTGCCAGCAGCTTCGATCAGAACTATGGCTACACCTTC; CDR3aa: CASSFDQNYGYTF
j_gene: TRBJ1-6; d_gene: -; v_gene: TRBV13; abundance: -; CDR3nt: TGTGCCAGCAGCTTAGGTCTCCTGAGCTCCTATAATTCACCCCTCCACTTT; CDR3aa: CASSLGLLSSYNSPLHF
j_gene: TRBJ2-7; d_gene: -; v_gene: TRBV7-2; abundance: -; CDR3nt: TGTGCCAGCAGCATCGAGCGGTTTTCCTACGAGCAGTACTTC; CDR3aa: CASSIERFSYEQYF
j_gene: TRBJ2-7; d_gene: -; v_gene: TRBV14; abundance: once; CDR3nt: TGTGCCAGCAGCCCAATTCGGACAGTGAGTTCCTACGAGCAGTACTTC; CDR3aa: CASSPIRTVSSYEQYF
j_gene: TRBJ2-1; d_gene: TRBD2; v_gene: TRBV5-4; abundance: once; CDR3nt: TGTGCCAGCACCCAGGGACTAGCGAACTACAATGAGCAGTTCTTC; CDR3aa: CASTQGLANYNEQFF
j_gene: TRBJ1-6; d_gene: TRBD1; v_gene: TRBV6-5; abundance: -; CDR3nt: TGTGCCACCAGTAGGGACAGGAATTCACCCCTCCACTTT; CDR3aa: CATSRDRNSPLHF
j_gene: TRBJ2-1; d_gene: -; v_gene: TRBV1; abundance: -; CDR3nt: TGCACCAGCAGCCGAGGACTCGCGGGGGGGCTCTACAATGAGCAGTTCTTC; CDR3aa: CTSSRGLAGGLYNEQFF
j_gene: TRBJ2-1; d_gene: TRBD2; v_gene: TRBV25-1; abundance: -; CDR3nt: TGTGCCAGCTCACCCGGGGGGGCCAGAAATGAGCAGTTCTTC; CDR3aa: CASSPGGARNEQFF
j_gene: TRBJ2-7; d_gene: TRBD1; v_gene: TRBV19; abundance: -; CDR3nt: TGTGCCAGTAGTGGGACAGGCTACGAGCAGTACTTC; CDR3aa: CASSGTGYEQYF
j_gene: TRBJ2-7; d_gene: -; v_gene: TRBV30; abundance: once; CDR3nt: TGTGCCTGGAAGGGAGGCGACTTTAGCTCCTACGAGCAGTACTTC; CDR3aa: CAWKGGDFSSYEQYF
j_gene: TRBJ2-3; d_gene: -; v_gene: TRBV7-2; abundance: -; CDR3nt: TGTGCCAGCAGCTTAGTTGGGGACACAGATACGCAGTATTTT; CDR3aa: CASSLVGDTDTQYF
j_gene: TRBJ1-6; d_gene: -; v_gene: TRBV18; abundance: -; CDR3nt: TGTGCCAGCTCACCATACTTAAACCCGACCCATCACTATAATTCACCCCTCCACTTT; CDR3aa: CASSPYLNPTHHYNSPLHF
j_gene: TRBJ1-5; d_gene: -; v_gene: TRBV6-2/TRBV6-3; abundance: -; CDR3nt: TGTGCCAGCAGTTACGTTGCAGGGCAAGGCAATCAGCCCCAGCATTTT; CDR3aa: CASSYVAGQGNQPQHF
j_gene: TRBJ1-1; d_gene: -; v_gene: TRBV11-3; abundance: -; CDR3nt: TGTGCCAGCAGCCAATACTGGGGGACTGAAGCTTTCTTT; CDR3aa: CASSQYWGTEAFF
j_gene: TRBJ2-6; d_gene: -; v_gene: TRBV5-5; abundance: -; CDR3nt: TGTGCCAGCATCGCCGGTGGCTCCGGGACCTCTGGGGCCAACGTCCTGACTTTC; CDR3aa: CASIAGGSGTSGANVLTF
j_gene: TRBJ2-7; d_gene: -; v_gene: TRBV5-6; abundance: -; CDR3nt: TGTGCCACCTCGAGGGCAGGCCTTTCCTACGAGCAGTACTTC; CDR3aa: CATSRAGLSYEQYF
j_gene: TRBJ1-5; d_gene: -; v_gene: TRBV15; abundance: -; CDR3nt: TGTGCCACCAGCAGGGGGACGGAGGAAGCGCCCCAGCATTTT; CDR3aa: CATSRGTEEAPQHF
j_gene: TRBJ1-6; d_gene: -; v_gene: TRBV19; abundance: -; CDR3nt: TGTGCCAGTAGTATTGGCAGAAGTTCACCCCTCCACTTT; CDR3aa: CASSIGRSSPLHF
j_gene: TRBJ1-5; d_gene: -; v_gene: TRBV19; abundance: -; CDR3nt: TGTGCCAGTAGTATAGGGAATAGCAATCAGCCCCAGCATTTT; CDR3aa: CASSIGNSNQPQHF
j_gene: TRBJ2-7; d_gene: -; v_gene: TRBV27; abundance: -; CDR3nt: TGTGCCAGCAGTTTTCCCCCCGGGACCCGGCGGTCCGAGCAGTACTTC; CDR3aa: CASSFPPGTRRSEQYF
j_gene: TRBJ2-3; d_gene: -; v_gene: TRBV11-2; abundance: -; CDR3nt: TGTGCCAGCAGGCAAACTCCGAGAGATACGCAGTATTTT; CDR3aa: CASRQTPRDTQYF
j_gene: TRBJ1-1; d_gene: -; v_gene: TRBV6-6; abundance: few; CDR3nt: TGTGCCAGCACCGGACGGATGAACACTGAAGCTTTCTTT; CDR3aa: CASTGRMNTEAFF
j_gene: TRBJ1-1; d_gene: -; v_gene: TRBV18; abundance: once; CDR3nt: TGTGCCAGCTCACCTACACTTACGAACACTGAAGCTTTCTTT; CDR3aa: CASSPTLTNTEAFF
j_gene: TRBJ2-3; d_gene: -; v_gene: TRBV30; abundance: -; CDR3nt: TGTGCCTGGAGTTATGTCGGGAGCGATACGCAGTATTTT; CDR3aa: CAWSYVGSDTQYF
j_gene: TRBJ2-1; d_gene: TRBD1; v_gene: TRBV7-2; abundance: -; CDR3nt: TGTGCCAGCAGCTCACAGGGGGCTACCTACAATGAGCAGTTCTTC; CDR3aa: CASSSQGATYNEQFF
j_gene: TRBJ1-1; d_gene: -; v_gene: TRBV5-1; abundance: once; CDR3nt: TGCGCCAGCAGCTTAGGACAAGCCACTGAAGCTTTCTTT; CDR3aa: CASSLGQATEAFF
j_gene: TRBJ1-4; d_gene: -; v_gene: TRBV7-6; abundance: -; CDR3nt: TGTGCCAGCAGCTCAAGGACCGGTAATGAAAAACTGTTTTTT; CDR3aa: CASSSRTGNEKLFF
j_gene: TRBJ1-6; d_gene: -; v_gene: TRBV27; abundance: -; CDR3nt: TGTGCCAGCAGACGGACTAATTCACCCCTCCACTTT; CDR3aa: CASRRTNSPLHF
j_gene: TRBJ2-2; d_gene: -; v_gene: TRBV7-3; abundance: -; CDR3nt: TGTGCCAGCAGCTTGGGACTGACAGGGTTTCGGACGGCCGGGGAGCTGTTTTTT; CDR3aa: CASSLGLTGFRTAGELFF
j_gene: TRBJ1-3; d_gene: TRBD1; v_gene: TRBV18; abundance: -; CDR3nt: TGTGCCAGCTCACCCACCTTGGCTCAGGGGGCTGGAAACACCATATATTTT; CDR3aa: CASSPTLAQGAGNTIYF
j_gene: TRBJ2-1; d_gene: -; v_gene: TRBV7-8; abundance: once; CDR3nt: TGTGCCAGCCAGATAACGTTCCCCTACAATGAGCAGTTCTTC; CDR3aa: CASQITFPYNEQFF
j_gene: TRBJ1-1; d_gene: -; v_gene: TRBV21-1; abundance: -; CDR3nt: TGTGCCAGCGCAATGGGGACAGAAACGACTGAAGCTTTCTTT; CDR3aa: CASAMGTETTEAFF
j_gene: TRBJ2-7; d_gene: -; v_gene: TRBV27; abundance: once; CDR3nt: TGTGCCAGCAGTTTATTGGGGGGATGGGTTACCGGTCATTTTCTGTACTTC; CDR3aa: CASSLLGGWVTGHFLYF
j_gene: TRBJ2-1; d_gene: TRBD2; v_gene: TRBV7-9; abundance: -; CDR3nt: TGTGCCAGCAGCCCTAGCGGGAGAGTCGGTAATGAGCAGTTCTTC; CDR3aa: CASSPSGRVGNEQFF
j_gene: TRBJ2-1; d_gene: TRBD2; v_gene: TRBV7-2; abundance: -; CDR3nt: TGTGCCAGCAGCTCGACTAGCGGGATAGGTGAGCAGTTCTTC; CDR3aa: CASSSTSGIGEQFF
j_gene: TRBJ1-1; d_gene: -; v_gene: TRBV21-1; abundance: -; CDR3nt: TGTGCCAGCAGCCAAGGGTCTGTTATTGAGACTGGGCCTGAAGCTTTCTTT; CDR3aa: CASSQGSVIETGPEAFF
j_gene: TRBJ1-2; d_gene: TRBD1; v_gene: TRBV5-5; abundance: -; CDR3nt: TGTGCCAGCAGCTTGGCCGGGACAGGGTCTGGCTACACCTTC; CDR3aa: CASSLAGTGSGYTF
j_gene: TRBJ2-2; d_gene: -; v_gene: TRBV7-9; abundance: -; CDR3nt: TGTGCCAGCAGCTCTGCCGGATACGCGAACACCGGGGAGCTGTTTTTT; CDR3aa: CASSSAGYANTGELFF
j_gene: TRBJ2-2; d_gene: TRBD1; v_gene: TRBV18; abundance: -; CDR3nt: TGTGCCAGCTCACCACATGAGGGGGCCACCGGGGAGCTGTTTTTT; CDR3aa: CASSPHEGATGELFF
j_gene: TRBJ2-5; d_gene: -; v_gene: TRBV19; abundance: once; CDR3nt: TGTGCCAGTAGTATTAACCTGATTAACCAAGAGACCCAGTACTTC; CDR3aa: CASSINLINQETQYF